Listed below are T cell receptor beta chains from one sample, sequenced in a study of circulating CD8 cells and anti-PD-1 response in melanoma. Via MiXCR, TCRdb re-called the reads, giving one row per CDR3 protein. In the table there are about 200 distinct CDR3 sequences, approximately 10% of which are singletons. Sample: CD8+ T cells from PBMCs, taken at baseline or after one month of anti-PD-1 therapy (not recorded which). These receptor sequences come from a human donor with melanoma. Each CDR3 is given without its conserved first and last residue. Expanded clones get a size class; other rows say once, few or many, or leave the size out.

abundance | j_gene | v_gene | CDR3aa
medium-sized | TRBJ2-1 | TRBV28 | AASGVEGDNEQF
hyperexpanded | TRBJ2-5 | TRBV27 | ASSLGSGFATQY
few | TRBJ2-7 | TRBV27 | AGSLEEGYEQY
large | TRBJ2-7 | TRBV7-9 | ASSLEGASRPYEQY
large | TRBJ2-4 | TRBV5-4 | ASSSRDYLAKNIQY
NA | TRBJ2-3 | TRBV20-1 | SAPYLGRDTQY
hyperexpanded | TRBJ2-5 | TRBV18 | ASSPPVGTGVFQETQY
medium-sized | TRBJ2-7 | TRBV4-1 | ASRLGAAYEQY
medium-sized | TRBJ2-7 | TRBV7-2 | ASSLEGSGRSYEQY